A selection of T cell receptor beta chains follows, all from one sample in a study of cytomegalovirus exposure and HLA in healthy donors. The repertoire was sequenced with immunoSEQ multiplex PCR; TCRdb's copy has only in-frame clones and lacks some. Here the sample table reports fewer than 150,000 clones. What was sequenced was PBMCs. Receptor source: an older woman in good health and CMV-seronegative. Each CDR3 is given without its conserved first and last residue.

j_gene,v_gene,CDR3aa
TRBJ2-3,TRBV13,ASSPRSSGTDTQY
TRBJ2-2,TRBV7-8,ASSLVATGIPGELF
TRBJ1-2,TRBV30,AWVRGSNGFGYT
TRBJ2-7,TRBV5-6,ASSLGNRNYEQY
TRBJ1-5,TRBV6-1,ASSEVWGGGSNQPQH
TRBJ1-2,TRBV7-9,ASSLYRAYGYT
TRBJ1-1,TRBV7-2,ASSPQGAGTEAF
TRBJ2-7,TRBV6-1,ASRRSTAPYEQY
TRBJ1-1,TRBV30,AWSVLGQGEAF
TRBJ1-5,TRBV4-2,ASSQYVRGQPQH
TRBJ1-5,TRBV4-1,ASSQMGQGRQPQH
TRBJ1-1,TRBV15,ATSSPGKGKNTEAF
TRBJ1-5,TRBV19,ASTFLGVGTASQPQH
TRBJ2-3,TRBV7-9,ASSLAGGRDTQY
TRBJ2-7,TRBV9,ASSPTTGISIEQY
TRBJ1-2,TRBV19,ASSRTGVWNYGYT
TRBJ2-3,TRBV27,ATRDRITDTQY
TRBJ1-1,TRBV7-9,ASSPRRGNTEAF
TRBJ2-7,TRBV10-3,AISVDRGPYEQY
TRBJ2-1,TRBV7-8,ASSLMPSGGPTYNEQF
TRBJ2-3,TRBV11-2,ASSLSIGTDTQY
TRBJ1-6,TRBV4-1,ASSFIFSPLH
TRBJ1-5,TRBV19,ASSIPNTGMRQPQH
TRBJ2-7,TRBV5-6,ASTLGGRGYEQY
TRBJ2-2,TRBV2,ASSGAGGNTGELF
TRBJ2-7,TRBV5-1,ASSFGDLAYEQY
TRBJ2-7,TRBV5-1,ASSLASGQVSYEQY
TRBJ2-7,TRBV27,ASSLSTSGTYEQY
TRBJ2-7,TRBV6-4,ATTSGGESYEQY
TRBJ1-2,TRBV28,ASSSTVYGYT
TRBJ2-7,TRBV7-6,ASSSGLAGDKY
TRBJ2-5,TRBV30,AWSVGGLETQY
TRBJ1-3,TRBV27,ASSEDSNSGNTIY
TRBJ1-1,TRBV7-3,ASSLTGNTEAF
TRBJ2-1,TRBV18,ASSRTTPLEQF
TRBJ1-1,TRBV7-3,ASSQDMNTEAF
TRBJ1-2,TRBV7-9,ASSLGGQGPVVGYT
TRBJ1-5,TRBV10-2,ASSESTRLPQH
TRBJ2-7,TRBV5-8,ASSLARGNSYEQY
TRBJ2-7,TRBV5-1,ASSLKGDEQY
TRBJ2-3,TRBV2,ASSGNWERDTQY
TRBJ1-6,TRBV5-6,ASSLGQVHNSPLH
TRBJ2-7,TRBV5-1,ATPGGGTYEQY
TRBJ2-2,TRBV19,ASSIAGNTGELF
TRBJ2-1,TRBV7-9,ASSLPGQGNNEQF